Detailed here is one T cell receptor (beta chain). The sample comes from a study of blood T cell repertoires in COVID-19. Study at large: Samples came from the United States, Italy and Spain, spanning acute and convalescent COVID-19.

Germline CDR1 is SGDLS and CDR2 is YYNGEE. Trimming at V came to 9 bases and at J to 4 bases, leaving 9 bases not matched to a gene. The CDR3 runs 14 residues. In the original workflow: Cell counts per sample came from amplifying reference gene primers. TCRdb keeps only in-frame clones here, not all; method: immunoSEQ multiplex PCR. That table furnishes V, J and clone size, whereas the DNA furnished D and trimming. The sample yields approximately 52,000 clones, approximately 84% seen once. Specimen: peripheral blood. The TCR sequence derives from a human donor with active COVID-19. The donor label of this sample is uncertain. V is TRBV9 and J is TRBJ2-3; 9 nucleotides agree with TRBD2. Here the CDR3 DNA reads TGTGCCACCGCGCGGGGGGGCCCCCCAGATACGCAGTATTTT. This gives the protein CATARGGPPDTQYF.